This TCR beta chain derives from a study of cytomegalovirus exposure and HLA in healthy donors. Study background: A prior analysis found 117 million unique TCR beta sequences from 150 million to 200 million T cells.

It was with 60 Vbeta and 13 Jbeta primers that the PCR ran. In the original processing: It was a later analysis that counted roughly 79 million unique TCR beta chains, of which roughly 11 million were shared. Repertoires were generated with immunoSEQ multiplex PCR, while TCRdb's copy carries only in-frame clones and drops some. D and trimming come from the DNA, and the V and J calls and clone size come from that table. The sample yields under 150,000 clones, roughly 80% seen once. General study points: Fewer than 200 TCR beta chains were listed as cytomegalovirus-associated.

As to this clone: Its antigen is undetermined.

This CDR3 is 14 amino acids long. Germline V CDR1 and CDR2: MDHEN, SYDVKM. V was trimmed by 3 bases and J by 4 bases, leaving 12 bases between them. The clonotype comes from a boy aged 5-17 years in good health and CMV-seronegative. The chain has TRBV28 and TRBJ1-1, with D uncertain. Sequenced sample: PBMCs. The CDR3, as DNA: TGTGCCAGCAGTTTTCGTAGGGAGGTCACTGAAGCTTTCTTT. Encoded protein: CASSFRREVTEAFF.